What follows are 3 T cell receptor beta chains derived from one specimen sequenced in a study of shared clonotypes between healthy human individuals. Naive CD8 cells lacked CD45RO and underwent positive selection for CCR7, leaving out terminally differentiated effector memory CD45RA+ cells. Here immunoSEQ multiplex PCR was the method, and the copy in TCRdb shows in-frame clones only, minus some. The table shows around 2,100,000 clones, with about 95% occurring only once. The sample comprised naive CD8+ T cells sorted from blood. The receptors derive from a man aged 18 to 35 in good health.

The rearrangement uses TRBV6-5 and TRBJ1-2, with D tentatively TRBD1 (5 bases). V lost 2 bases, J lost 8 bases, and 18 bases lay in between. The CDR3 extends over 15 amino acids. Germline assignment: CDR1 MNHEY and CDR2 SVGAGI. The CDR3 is CASSYTAGTAGGYTF. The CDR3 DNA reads TGTGCCAGCAGTTACACCGCCGGGACCGCCGGGGGCTACACCTTC.

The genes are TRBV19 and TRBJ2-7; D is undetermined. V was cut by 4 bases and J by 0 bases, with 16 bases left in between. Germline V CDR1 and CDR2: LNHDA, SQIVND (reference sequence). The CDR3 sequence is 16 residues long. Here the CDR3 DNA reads TGTGCCAGTAGTAGGTCGGCGGATACCAACTCCTACGAGCAGTACTTC. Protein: CASSRSADTNSYEQYF.

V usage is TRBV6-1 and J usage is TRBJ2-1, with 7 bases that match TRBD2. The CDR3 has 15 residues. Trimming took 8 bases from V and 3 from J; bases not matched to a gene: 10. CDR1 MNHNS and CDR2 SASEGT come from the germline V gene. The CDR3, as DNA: TGTGCCAGCGGGGCGGACGGGGGGAACTACAATGAGCAGTTCTTC. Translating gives CASGADGGNYNEQFF.